The 10 T cell receptor beta chains presented below share a single source sample, sequenced in a study of blood T cell repertoires in COVID-19. Sequencing was performed with immunoSEQ multiplex PCR; in TCRdb, only in-frame clones are kept and a portion is missing. The sample carries over 250,000 clones, about nine tenths recorded once. Material for sequencing was peripheral blood. Every receptor here comes from a man between 50 and 59 years old with acute or convalescent COVID-19.

The chain recombines TRBV3-1 (or the pseudogene TRBV3-2) with TRBJ2-1; TRBD2 matches 7 bases. The CDR3 is 14 residues long. The germline V gene encodes CDR1 LGHDT and CDR2 YNNKEL (reference sequence). The V and J ends lost 2 bases and 9 bases, in that order; junction bases with no gene match: 7. The CDR3 loop reads CASSQNVREGEQFF. The DNA for the CDR3 is TGTGCCAGCAGCCAAAATGTGAGGGAGGGTGAGCAGTTCTTC.

The chain has TRBV24-1 and TRBJ2-1; 8 nucleotides match TRBD1. The CDR3 has 14 amino acids. Germline CDR1 and CDR2: KGHDR and SFDVKD. Unmatched junction bases numbered 6, after V lost 6 bases and J lost 6 bases. In DNA, the CDR3 is TGTGCCACCAGTCCGGACAGGGCTGGCAATGAGCAGTTCTTC. It codes for CATSPDRAGNEQFF.

This chain connects TRBV11-2 to TRBJ1-1; 8 nucleotides agree with TRBD1. CDR1 is SGHAT and CDR2 is FQNNGV in the germline V gene. The CDR3 totals 19 residues. After removal of 2 bases from V and 0 bases from J, the junction contained 14 bases not matched to a gene. The CDR3 loop is CASSLIRWTGSALNTEAFF. The CDR3 coding sequence is TGTGCCAGCAGCTTAATACGGTGGACAGGGTCGGCCTTGAACACTGAAGCTTTCTTT.

This clone was picked up a small number of times. The rearrangement uses TRBV10-2 and TRBJ2-5, with TRBD1 as a possible D gene (5 bases). This CDR3 has 13 amino acids. Trimming removed 6 bases at V and 1 base at J, with 9 bases between. From germline, CDR1 is WSHSY and CDR2 SAAADI. CDR3 sequence reads: CASRRQPQETQYF. CDR3 DNA: TGCGCCAGCAGAAGACAGCCCCAAGAGACCCAGTACTTC.

The V and J genes are TRBV27 and TRBJ1-2; TRBD1 matches at 9 bases. With V trimmed by 5 bases and J by 6 bases, 10 bases remained unmatched. CDR1 is MNHEY and CDR2 is SMNVEV in the germline V gene (reference sequence). This CDR3 spans 15 amino acids. CDR3 region: CASSDGTGSVNGYTF. The CDR3 nucleotides are TGTGCCAGCAGTGATGGGACAGGGTCTGTGAATGGCTACACCTTC.

This chain links TRBV11-2 with TRBJ2-7, with TRBD2 identical over 7 bases. The CDR3 spans 16 residues. From germline, CDR1 is SGHAT and CDR2 FQNNGV. Losses at the gene ends were 3 bases for V and 6 bases for J; bases not matched to a gene: 14. The CDR3 here is CASSFGRGKGSVEQYF. In nucleotides, the CDR3 is TGTGCCAGCAGCTTTGGGCGGGGGAAGGGTTCAGTCGAGCAGTACTTC.

The CDR3: CASSFWGVRETQYF. The CDR3 region has the DNA TGCGCCAGCAGCTTTTGGGGGGTGCGAGAGACCCAGTACTTC. The chain carries TRBV5-1 and TRBJ2-5; D possibly corresponds to TRBD2 (6 bases). This CDR3 has 14 residues. The V gene's germline CDR1 is SGHRS and CDR2 YFSETQ. The ends were cut back, 2 bases at V and 4 bases at J, with 12 bases in the middle. Using reference TRBV5-1 and TRBJ2-5 for the parts outside the CDR3, the full variable domain is KAGVTQTPRYLIKTRGQQVTLSCSPISGHRSVSWYQQTPGQGLQFLFEYFSETQRNKGNFPGRFSGRQFSNSRSEMNVSTLELGDSALYLCASSFWGVRETQYFGPGTRLLVL.

This rearrangement joins TRBV27 to TRBJ1-5; D call uncertain. CDR3 length: 15 residues. Germline V gene sequence: CDR1 MNHEY, CDR2 SMNVEV (reference sequence). Trimming took 3 bases from V and 0 from J, leaving 9 bases between them. The CDR3 DNA reads as TGTGCCAGCAGTTTGGGTCGGGATAGCAATCAGCCCCAGCATTTT. Translating it yields CASSLGRDSNQPQHF.

The V call is TRBV25-1, the J call TRBJ2-1; 8 bases fit TRBD2. The ends lost 4 bases at V and 0 bases at J; junction bases unmatched: 11. Germline V gene sequence: CDR1 MGHDK, CDR2 SYGVNS. The CDR3 totals 18 residues. The CDR3 coding sequence is TGTGCCAGCAGTGGTCTAGCGGGCCGGGGGGGCTCCTACAATGAGCAGTTCTTC. Protein: CASSGLAGRGGSYNEQFF.

This sequence joins TRBV7-3 and TRBJ2-1; 8 positions agree with TRBD2. With 3 bases clipped from V and 5 bases from J, the junction kept 6 bases outside the gene matches. This CDR3 region has 15 residues. Per germline, CDR1 SGHTA and CDR2 FQGTGA. The CDR3 protein is CASSLGLVGDNEQFF. The CDR3 bases are TGTGCCAGCAGCTTGGGACTAGTGGGGGACAATGAGCAGTTCTTC.